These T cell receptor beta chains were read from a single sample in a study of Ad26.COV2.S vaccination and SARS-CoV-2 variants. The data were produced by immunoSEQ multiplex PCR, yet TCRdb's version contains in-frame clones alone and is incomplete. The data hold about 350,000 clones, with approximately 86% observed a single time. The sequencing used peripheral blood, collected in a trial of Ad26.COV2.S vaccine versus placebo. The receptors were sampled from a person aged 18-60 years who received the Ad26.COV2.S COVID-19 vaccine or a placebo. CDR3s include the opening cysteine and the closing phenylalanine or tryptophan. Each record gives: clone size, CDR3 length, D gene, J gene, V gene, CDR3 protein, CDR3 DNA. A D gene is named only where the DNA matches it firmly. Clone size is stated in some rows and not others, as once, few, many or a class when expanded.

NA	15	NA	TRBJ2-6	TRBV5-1	CASSPAPSGANVLTF	TGCGCCAGCAGCCCGGCCCCCTCTGGGGCCAACGTCCTGACTTTC
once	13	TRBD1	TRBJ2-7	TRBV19	CASRGTGYHEQYF	TGTGCCAGCCGCGGGACAGGGTATCACGAGCAGTACTTC
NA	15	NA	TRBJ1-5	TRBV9	CASSPGGTSNQPQHF	TGTGCCAGCAGCCCCGGGGGGACTAGCAATCAGCCCCAGCATTTT
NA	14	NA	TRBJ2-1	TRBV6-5	CASDIGGAAREQFF	TGTGCCAGCGATATAGGAGGAGCGGCACGGGAGCAGTTCTTC
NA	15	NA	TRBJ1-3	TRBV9	CASSPSGRGVNTIYF	TGTGCCAGCAGCCCAAGTGGCAGGGGTGTAAACACCATATATTTT
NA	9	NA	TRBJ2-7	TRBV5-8	CASGYEQYF	TGTGCCAGCGGCTACGAGCAGTACTTC
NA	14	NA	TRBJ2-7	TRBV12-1	CASSDDGAPYEQYF	TGTGCCAGCAGTGACGACGGGGCCCCCTACGAGCAGTACTTC
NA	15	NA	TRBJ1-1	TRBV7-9	CASSLEATPNTEAFF	TGTGCCAGCAGCTTAGAGGCCACCCCGAACACTGAAGCTTTCTTT
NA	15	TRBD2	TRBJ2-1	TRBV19	CASSFSGRAYNEQFF	TGTGCCAGTAGTTTTAGCGGGAGGGCGTACAATGAGCAGTTCTTC
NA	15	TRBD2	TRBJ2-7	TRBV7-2	CASSLFQAGAREQYF	TGTGCCAGCAGCTTATTCCAAGCGGGAGCACGTGAGCAGTACTTC
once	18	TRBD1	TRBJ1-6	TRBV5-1	CASSSGQILTAQPSPLHF	TGCGCCAGCAGCTCGGGACAGATTCTTACTGCCCAACCATCACCCCTCCACTTT
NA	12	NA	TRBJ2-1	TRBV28	CASREAVDEQFF	TGTGCCAGCAGGGAAGCGGTGGATGAGCAGTTCTTC
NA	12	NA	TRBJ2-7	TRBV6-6	CASSGGSLEQYF	TGTGCCAGCAGCGGGGGCAGTTTGGAACAGTACTTC
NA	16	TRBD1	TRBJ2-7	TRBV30	CAWSVGVPGQFYEQYF	TGTGCCTGGAGTGTGGGGGTCCCGGGACAGTTCTACGAGCAGTACTTC
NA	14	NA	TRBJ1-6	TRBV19	CASSRTVYNSPLHF	TGTGCCAGTAGTAGGACAGTCTATAATTCACCCCTCCACTTT
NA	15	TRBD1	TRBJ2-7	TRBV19	CASSTGTGGAYEQYF	TGTGCCAGTAGTACCGGGACAGGGGGCGCCTACGAGCAGTACTTC
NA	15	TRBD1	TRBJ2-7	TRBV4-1	CASSRGDRGMDEQYF	TGCGCCAGCAGCCGAGGAGACAGGGGGATGGACGAGCAGTACTTC
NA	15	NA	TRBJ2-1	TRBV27	CASSPRATPNNEQFF	TGTGCCAGCAGTCCCCGGGCGACACCGAACAATGAGCAGTTCTTC
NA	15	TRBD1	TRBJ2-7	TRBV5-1	CASSLQGKGSYEQYF	TGCGCCAGCAGCCTACAGGGGAAAGGCTCCTACGAGCAGTACTTC
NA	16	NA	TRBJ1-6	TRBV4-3	CASSQDPQTYNSPLHF	TGCGCCAGCAGCCAAGATCCCCAGACCTATAATTCACCCCTCCACTTT
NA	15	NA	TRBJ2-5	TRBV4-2	CASSQEAPARETQYF	TGTGCCAGCAGCCAAGAGGCGCCTGCTCGGGAGACCCAGTACTTC
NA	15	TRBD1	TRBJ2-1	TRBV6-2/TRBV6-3	CASSYSGQGGNEQFF	TGTGCCAGCAGTTACTCGGGACAGGGGGGTAATGAGCAGTTCTTC
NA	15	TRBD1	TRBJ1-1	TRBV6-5	CASSWGGTGTLEAFF	TGTGCCAGCAGTTGGGGTGGGACAGGGACACTTGAAGCTTTCTTT
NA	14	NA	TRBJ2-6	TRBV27	CASSPESGANVLTF	TGTGCCAGCAGTCCGGAATCTGGGGCCAACGTCCTGACTTTC
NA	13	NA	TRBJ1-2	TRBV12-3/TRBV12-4	CASRVTGHSGYTF	TGTGCCAGCAGGGTAACGGGGCATTCCGGCTACACCTTC
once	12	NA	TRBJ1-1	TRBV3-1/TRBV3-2	CASSRSGAEAFF	TGTGCCAGCAGCCGGTCCGGAGCTGAAGCTTTCTTT
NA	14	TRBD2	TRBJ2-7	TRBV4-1	CASSHSGRAYEQYF	TGCGCCAGCAGCCACAGCGGGAGGGCCTACGAGCAGTACTTC
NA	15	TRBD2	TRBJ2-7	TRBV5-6	CASSLGLAGAYEQYF	TGTGCCAGCAGCTTGGGACTAGCGGGAGCCTACGAGCAGTACTTC
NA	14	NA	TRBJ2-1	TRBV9	CASSVEPTTAEQFF	TGTGCCAGCAGCGTAGAACCAACGACGGCCGAGCAGTTCTTC
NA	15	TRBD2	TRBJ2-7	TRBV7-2	CASSLGGTSIHEQYF	TGTGCCAGCAGCTTAGGGGGGACTAGCATCCACGAGCAGTACTTC
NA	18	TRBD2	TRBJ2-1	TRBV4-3	CASSQDRWRGGQYNEQFF	TGCGCCAGCAGCCAAGATCGGTGGCGGGGGGGCCAGTACAATGAGCAGTTCTTC
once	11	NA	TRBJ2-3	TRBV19	CASRVSDTQYF	TGTGCCAGTAGAGTTTCGGATACGCAGTATTTT
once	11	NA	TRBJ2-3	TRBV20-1	CSASPGDTQYF	TGCAGTGCTAGTCCGGGGGATACGCAGTATTTT
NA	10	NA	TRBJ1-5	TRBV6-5	CANLNQPQHF	TGTGCCAACCTCAATCAGCCCCAGCATTTT
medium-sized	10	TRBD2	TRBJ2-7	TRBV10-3	CAIGGEEQYF	TGTGCCATCGGGGGGGAAGAGCAGTACTTC
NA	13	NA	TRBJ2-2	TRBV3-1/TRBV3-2	CASSQGVQGELFF	TGTGCCAGCAGCCAGGGAGTCCAAGGGGAGCTGTTTTTT
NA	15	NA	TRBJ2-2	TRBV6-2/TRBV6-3	CASSAWGSGTGELFF	TGTGCCAGCAGTGCCTGGGGAAGCGGAACCGGGGAGCTGTTTTTT
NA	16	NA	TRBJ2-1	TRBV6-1	CASSEGLVGTLWEQFF	TGTGCCAGCAGTGAAGGACTCGTTGGGACCCTCTGGGAGCAGTTCTTC
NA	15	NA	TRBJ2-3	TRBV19	CASTWTALNTDTQYF	TGTGCCAGTACCTGGACAGCCCTCAACACAGATACGCAGTATTTT
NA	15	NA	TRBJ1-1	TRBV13	CASSFPMGGISEAFF	TGTGCCAGCAGCTTTCCTATGGGGGGGATTAGTGAAGCTTTCTTT
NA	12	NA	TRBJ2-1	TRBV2	CASSEARWGRFF	TGTGCCAGCAGTGAAGCTCGGTGGGGGCGGTTCTTC
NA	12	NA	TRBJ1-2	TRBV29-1	CSVRDPGYGYTF	TGCAGCGTCAGGGACCCAGGGTATGGCTACACCTTC
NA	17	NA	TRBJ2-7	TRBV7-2	CASSQPFVSKTSYEQYF	TGTGCCAGCAGCCAGCCATTCGTCTCTAAAACATCCTACGAGCAGTACTTC
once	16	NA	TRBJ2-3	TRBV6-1	CASSESVVEGTDTQYF	TGTGCCAGCAGTGAGTCAGTGGTCGAGGGCACAGATACGCAGTATTTT
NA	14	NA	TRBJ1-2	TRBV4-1	CASSQVGTRYGYTF	TGCGCCAGCAGCCAAGTGGGGACACGCTATGGCTACACCTTC
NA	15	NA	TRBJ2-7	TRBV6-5	CASSYAGSHRAEQYF	TGTGCCAGCAGTTATGCCGGGTCTCATCGTGCGGAGCAGTACTTC
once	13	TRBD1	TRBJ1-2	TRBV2	CASSTTGWGGYTF	TGTGCCAGCAGTACGACAGGGTGGGGAGGCTACACCTTC
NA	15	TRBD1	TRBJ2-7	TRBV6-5	CASSYRTGGKGEQYF	TGTGCCAGCAGTTACCGGACAGGGGGCAAGGGTGAGCAGTACTTC
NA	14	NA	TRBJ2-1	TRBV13	CASSARDTINEQFF	TGTGCCAGCAGCGCCCGGGACACTATCAATGAGCAGTTCTTC
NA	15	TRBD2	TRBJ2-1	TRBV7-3	CASSLTQRGASEQFF	TGTGCCAGCAGCTTAACCCAGCGGGGAGCGTCTGAGCAGTTCTTC
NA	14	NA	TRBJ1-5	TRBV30	CAWSVYNSNQPQHF	TGTGCCTGGAGTGTCTACAACAGCAATCAGCCCCAGCATTTT
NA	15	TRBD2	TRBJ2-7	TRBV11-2	CASSRTSGDSYEQYF	TGTGCCAGCAGTCGTACTAGCGGGGATTCCTACGAGCAGTACTTC
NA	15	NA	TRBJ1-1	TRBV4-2	CASSQDSGSDAEAFF	TGTGCCAGCAGCCAAGATTCCGGGTCTGACGCTGAAGCTTTCTTT
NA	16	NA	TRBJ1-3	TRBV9	CASSVAMGGSGNTIYF	TGTGCCAGCAGCGTAGCTATGGGGGGGTCTGGAAACACCATATATTTT
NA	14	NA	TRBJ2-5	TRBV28	CASSTEGFQETQYF	TGTGCCAGCAGTACGGAAGGGTTTCAAGAGACCCAGTACTTC